This TCR beta chain was documented in a study of T cells in Graves' hyperthyroidism and ophthalmopathy. Study overall: The blood sample was taken at first diagnosis, before treatment began.

The study, taken as a whole, reports: Among thyroid clonotypes expanded above 0.001, most also appeared in blood.

The investigators amplified TCR beta CDR3 regions from RNA transcripts. The primer set for the first-round RT-PCR of the TCR CDR3 was HTBI. TCRdb passed the multiplex PCR reads through MiXCR, listing each CDR3 protein once. This repertoire shows 650,000 to 700,000 distinct CDR3 sequences, 15% to 20% found once; its top ten account for roughly 16%. The CDR3 covers 13 residues. Germline loops: CDR1 LNHDA, CDR2 SQIVND (reference sequence). The germline V and J ends were trimmed by 0 bases and 0 bases, with 2 bases remaining between them. Diagnoses were established using clinical symptoms, serum thyroxine and TRAb, thyroid ultrasound and orbital computed tomography. This clonotype was seen only once. Its antigen is not identified.

Sequences were obtained from blood. The clonotype originates from a man aged 50 to 59 with Graves' hyperthyroidism. V and J are TRBV19 and TRBJ1-2; D is undetermined. The CDR3, as DNA: TGTGCCAGTAGTATAGATGCTAACTATGGCTACACCTTC. This sequence encodes CASSIDANYGYTF.